This T cell receptor beta chain was sequenced in a study of shared clonotypes between healthy human individuals (TCRdb year 2020). Notes on the research overall: The cohort included three men and two women between 18 and 49 years of age. For each donor, three plates each were used for CD4 naive and CD4 memory, two plates were used for CD8 naive, and one plate was used for CD8 memory. To estimate repertoire size and how much clonotype sharing occurs between individuals, the study deeply sequenced the blood TCR repertoires of several healthy adults. To increase sequencing depth and limit assay-specific biases, different laboratories used diverse techniques to prepare libraries and sequence TCR repertoires. Per donor, leukapheresis produced somewhere between about 0.9 and 10 billion PBMCs.

TCR CDR3 regions were amplified from genomic DNA by multiplex PCR using the deep immunoSEQ assay. Genomic DNA extracted from each cell subset was distributed evenly over all wells of several immunoSEQ 96-well plates, and each plate served as one replicate. For sorted subsets, approximately 200 ng of genomic DNA, equivalent to 30,000 or so T cell genomes, went into each replicate PCR. Purified libraries were measured with a Qubit 3.0 fluorometer, size-checked on a Bioanalyzer 2100, and measured again with the KAPA Library Quantification kit. Every immunoSEQ 96-well plate was sequenced on a dedicated single-read 150-cycle Illumina NextSeq 550 flow cell. The source study handled its data this way. Because the immunoSEQ output held only junctional sequences and lacked quality scores, the filtering could not match the filtering applied to full-length reads. Sequences were annotated with PyIR, a Python wrapper for IgBLAST v1.9, using IMGT germline references to assign V/J genes and CDR3. Reads with weak V/J assignments (E-value above 1e-6), missing CDR3, stop codons, out-of-frame junctions, or ambiguous translated residues were removed. V3J clonotypes were defined as sequences sharing the same inferred V gene, J gene, and CDR3 amino acid sequence. Percentage overlap between repertoires was calculated by dividing the number of shared unique clonotypes by the size of the smaller repertoire. Repertoire richness was assessed with RTK rarefaction, the Chao1 estimator, and Recon v2.1 estimates of unobserved clonotypes. For all TCRbeta clonotypes obtained by the gDNA method from four donors, generation probabilities were computed with OLGA. Here the immuneACCESS table is served through TCRdb, limited to in-frame sequences with V and J called. Missing clones are a known gap in these copies; in checked studies unresolved V genes cover under half, and the rest lacks a known reason. From that table come the V and J calls and clone size; the DNA was used to work out D and trimming. The sample table records about 1.9 million clones; roughly 93% of these occur just once. Together, the top ten hold approximately 1.7% of the sample.

As regards this clone: Its recognized antigen is unknown. Qualities for individual bases were not recorded, and no much larger clone is one base off.

The V end loses 0 bases and the J end loses 5 bases, and a stretch of 12 bases separates them. As encoded in the germline V gene, CDR1 is SGDLS while CDR2 is YYNGEE. From cysteine to phenylalanine, the CDR3 is 14 amino acids long. Only CDR3 DNA remains: 42 bases, in frame from the first base. For the CD8 naive samples, CD45RO-negative cells were positively selected for CCR7, yielding a CD45RA+CCR7+ population from which TemRA cells were excluded. Healthy HIV-negative adults with no recently reported acute infections or vaccinations were included as donors. All donors were Caucasian adults living in Nashville, Tennessee, USA. Blood was collected by leukapheresis, and PBMCs were isolated by Ficoll-Histopaque density gradient centrifugation and then cryopreserved in liquid nitrogen vapor phase. Purity and quantity of every magnetically sorted T cell population were checked by analytical flow cytometry. Genomic DNA was isolated from every sorted fraction and measured by UV absorbance on a Nanodrop 2000c.

General conclusions and limits of the study: The genetic and exposure-history diversity represented was limited by the small number of donors. Incomplete sequencing was indicated by rarefaction of sorted-subset datasets, despite the large sequencing depth. Pairwise subsampling indicated that sequencing depth was expected to affect the degree of clonotype sharing among donors. Across a few donors, approximately 5% of naive CD4, 3% to 4% of naive CD8, around 2.5% of memory CD4, and 0.4% of memory CD8 clonotypes were shared. Estimated clonotype richness was generally larger for naive than for memory subsets. Compared with non-shared clonotypes, the clonotypes found in all four sorted-subset donors had higher generation probabilities. Sampling was limited to blood, and TCR repertoires in tissue likely differ from TCR repertoires in blood.

This TCR was recovered from a man between 18 and 29 years old in good health. Some clones in this sample may be carry-over from other donors' samples. The sequence is built from TRBV9 and TRBJ2-7; TRBD2 is a weak D gene call, 5 bases matching. The sequenced material came from naive CD8+ T cells from PBMCs. This sample's cell subset or site label indicates: CD45RA+CCR7+. The encoded CDR3 is CASSVAGTADEQYF. In nucleotides, the sequence is TGTGCCAGCAGCGTAGCGGGAACCGCGGACGAGCAGTACTTC. This CDR3, with the reference TRBV9 and TRBJ2-7 proteins standing in past its ends, gives the full variable domain DSGVTQTPKHLITATGQRVTLRCSPRSGDLSVYWYQQSLDQGLQFLIQYYNGEERAKGNILERFSAQQFPDLHSELNLSSLELGDSALYFCASSVAGTADEQYFGPGTRLTVT.